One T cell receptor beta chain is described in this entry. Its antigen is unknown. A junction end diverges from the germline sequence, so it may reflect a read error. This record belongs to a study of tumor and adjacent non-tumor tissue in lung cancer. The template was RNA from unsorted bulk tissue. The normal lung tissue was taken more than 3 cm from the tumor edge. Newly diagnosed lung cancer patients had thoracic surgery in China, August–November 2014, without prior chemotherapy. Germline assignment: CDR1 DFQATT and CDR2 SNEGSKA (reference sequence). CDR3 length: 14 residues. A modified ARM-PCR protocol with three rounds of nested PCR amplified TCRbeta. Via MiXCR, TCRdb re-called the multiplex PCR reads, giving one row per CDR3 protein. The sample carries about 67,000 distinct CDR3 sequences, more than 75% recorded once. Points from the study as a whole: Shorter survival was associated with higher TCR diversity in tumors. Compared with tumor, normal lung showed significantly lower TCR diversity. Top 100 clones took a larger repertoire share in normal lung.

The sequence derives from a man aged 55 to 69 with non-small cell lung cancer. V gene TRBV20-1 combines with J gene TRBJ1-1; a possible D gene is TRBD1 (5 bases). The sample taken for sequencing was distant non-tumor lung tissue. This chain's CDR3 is CSDRDGHMNTEAFF. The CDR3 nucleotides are TGCAGTGATAGAGACGGACACATGAACACTGAAGCTTTCTTT.